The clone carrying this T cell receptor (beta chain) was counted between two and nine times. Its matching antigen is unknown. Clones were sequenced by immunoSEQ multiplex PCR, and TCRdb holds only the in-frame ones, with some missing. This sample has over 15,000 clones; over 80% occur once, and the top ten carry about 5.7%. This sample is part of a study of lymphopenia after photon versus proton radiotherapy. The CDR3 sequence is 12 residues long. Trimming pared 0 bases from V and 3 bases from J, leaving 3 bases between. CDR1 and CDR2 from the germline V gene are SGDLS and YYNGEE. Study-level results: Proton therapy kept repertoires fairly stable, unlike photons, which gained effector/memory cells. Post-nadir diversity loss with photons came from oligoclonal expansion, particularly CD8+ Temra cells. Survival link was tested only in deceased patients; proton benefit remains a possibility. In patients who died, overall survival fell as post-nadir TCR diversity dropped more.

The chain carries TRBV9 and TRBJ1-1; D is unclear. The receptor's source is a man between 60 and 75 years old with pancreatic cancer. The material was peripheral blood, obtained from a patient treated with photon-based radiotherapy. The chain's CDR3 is CASSVEDTEAFF. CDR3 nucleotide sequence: TGTGCCAGCAGCGTAGAGGACACTGAAGCTTTCTTT.